These 17 T cell receptor beta chains were all obtained from the same sample, sequenced in a study of T cells after yellow fever vaccination. TCRdb re-derived calls from the 5' RACE reads in MiXCR, one entry per CDR3 protein. Counted here are around 260,000 distinct CDR3 sequences, approximately 5.2% occurring once; the ten biggest clones make up about 3.5%. The specimen was CD4+ T cells sorted from PBMCs, collected on the day of the yellow fever booster vaccination. The receptors derive from a man between 18 and 29 years old who received the YFV17D yellow fever vaccine.

This chain uses TRBV10-2 with TRBJ2-1; possibly TRBD2 for D (6 bases). Germline values: CDR1 WSHSY, CDR2 SAAADI. This CDR3 is 15 amino acids long. The V end lost 10 bases, the J end lost 9 bases, and 25 bases lay between the germline ends. CDR3 sequence reads: CAIRRTGGASPEQFF. CDR3 coding DNA: TGCGCCATCCGGCGGACCGGGGGTGCCTCTCCTGAGCAGTTCTTC.

The rearrangement uses TRBV19 and TRBJ2-2; D unresolved. The V gene lost 7 bases and the J gene lost 3 bases, with 9 bases spanning the gap. From germline, CDR1 is LNHDA and CDR2 SQIVND (reference sequence). This CDR3 has 13 residues. The CDR3 protein is CASMARYTGELFF. The CDR3 DNA is TGTGCCAGTATGGCCAGATACACCGGGGAGCTGTTTTTT. Drawing the rest from reference TRBV19 and TRBJ2-2, the complete variable domain is DGGITQSPKYLFRKEGQNVTLSCEQNLNHDAMYWYRQDPGQGLRLIYYSQIVNDFQKGDIAEGYSVSREKKESFPLTVTSAQKNPTAFYLCASMARYTGELFFGEGSRLTVL.

On this clonotype: A much larger clone lies one base from this, so it may be a read error. The chain joins TRBV7-2 to TRBJ2-5, with D possibly TRBD2 on 5 matching bases. In germline, CDR1 is SGHTA, CDR2 FQGNSA. The CDR3 is 13 residues long. The ends were cut back, 2 bases at V and 9 bases at J, with 13 bases in the middle. This CDR3 is CASSLSESEAQYF. As DNA, the CDR3 is TGTGCCAGCAGCTTATCGGAGTCGGAGGCCCAGTACTTC.

In its sample, this clonotype was seen a few times. CDR3 sequence (DNA): TGCGCCAGCACCCCGGGGGAGGGGCAAGAGACCCAGTACTTC. Protein product: CASTPGEGQETQYF. J is TRBJ2-5 and V is TRBV5-1, with 7 bases lining up with TRBD2. This CDR3 has 14 amino acids. Germline V gene sequence: CDR1 SGHRS, CDR2 YFSETQ. The ends lost 6 bases at V and 2 bases at J; junction bases unmatched: 7.

The rearrangement joins TRBV7-8 to TRBJ2-7, with unresolved D. The CDR3 sequence is 14 residues long. Germline values: CDR1 SGHVS, CDR2 FQNEAQ. With 2 bases removed from V and 2 bases from J, the gap between germline ends came to 10 bases. CDR3 in amino acids: CASSLRRGPYEQYV. Written as DNA, the CDR3 is TGTGCCAGCAGCTTACGGCGCGGTCCCTACGAGCAGTACGTC.

There are many counts of this clonotype. V usage is TRBV6-1 and J usage is TRBJ1-5; D remains unclear. Per the germline V gene, CDR1 is MNHNS and CDR2 is SASEGT. This CDR3 is built from 13 residues. V was clipped by 7 bases and J by 0 bases, with 7 bases between them. This chain's CDR3 is CASMGRSNQPQHF. The DNA of the CDR3 is TGTGCCAGCATGGGCCGTAGCAATCAGCCCCAGCATTTT.

This clonotype was picked up a small number of times. The chain joins TRBV4-3 to TRBJ2-5; the match to TRBD2 covers 7 bases. V lost 3 bases to trimming and J lost 5 bases; unmatched junction nucleotides: 12. Germline-derived CDR1 and CDR2 are LGHNA and YSLEER. The CDR3 spans 16 residues. CDR3 protein: CASSHGLGGAGETQYF. As DNA, the CDR3 is TGCGCCAGCAGCCACGGACTAGGTGGGGCGGGGGAGACCCAGTACTTC.

This chain uses TRBV28 with TRBJ1-3; possible D gene TRBD1, 6 bases. Between the trimmed V and J ends, which lost 3 bases and 0 bases, there was a span of 9 bases. This CDR3 is 15 amino acids long. Germline values: CDR1 MDHEN, CDR2 SYDVKM. The CDR3 sequence: CASSLVGASGNTIYF. CDR3 nucleotides: TGTGCCAGCAGTTTGGTGGGGGCCTCTGGAAACACCATATATTTT.

This clonotype was recorded at least ten times. The genes are TRBV5-1 and TRBJ1-5; D is possibly TRBD1 (5 bases). The V end was cut by 0 bases, the J end by 5 bases, with 15 bases between. CDR1 and CDR2 (germline): SGHRS, YFSETQ. The CDR3 sequence is 16 residues long. DNA of the CDR3: TGCGCCAGCAGCTTGGGGGGCGCAGGGTGGGATCAGCCCCAGCATTTT. Translated, it gives CASSLGGAGWDQPQHF.

Only a few counts were recorded for this clonotype. The rearrangement links TRBV5-4 to TRBJ2-5, with 14 bases matching TRBD2. Germline loops: CDR1 SGHNT, CDR2 YYREEE (reference sequence). The CDR3 has 17 residues. With 4 bases clipped from V and 5 bases from J, the junction kept 10 bases outside the gene matches. In DNA form, the CDR3 reads TGTGCCAGCAGCCCTGGACTAGCGGGGGGTTGGGTGGAGACCCAGTACTTC. It yields the protein CASSPGLAGGWVETQYF.

There are many counts of this clonotype. The CDR3 protein is CASSPHGSGPQHF. In nucleotides, the CDR3 is TGTGCCAGCAGCCCACACGGGTCGGGGCCCCAGCATTTT. V is TRBV7-2 and J is TRBJ1-5; D remains ambiguous. The V and J ends lost 5 bases and 9 bases respectively, with 14 bases between them. CDR3 length: 13 residues. Germline values: CDR1 SGHTA, CDR2 FQGNSA.

This clonotype was detected a few times. This CDR3 reads CASSPSGQGGSPQHF. The DNA of the CDR3 is TGTGCCAGCAGCCCCTCCGGGCAGGGGGGGAGTCCCCAGCATTTT. The chain joins TRBV3-1 to TRBJ1-5, with 7 bases matching TRBD1. The CDR3 spans 15 residues. CDR1 LGHDT and CDR2 YNNKEL come from the germline V gene (reference sequence). V lost 4 bases to trimming and J lost 10 bases; unmatched junction nucleotides: 13.

The rearrangement links TRBV6-2 or TRBV6-3 to TRBJ1-1; D may be TRBD1 (6 bases). The CDR3 runs to 16 residues. V lost 7 bases and J 6 bases, leaving 24 bases between the germline ends. Germline assignment: CDR1 MNHEY and CDR2 SVGEGT. The CDR3 coding sequence is TGTGCCAGCATTCGGGGACACCTCAACACACTCGCTGAAGCTTTCTTT. It specifies CASIRGHLNTLAEAFF.

CDR3 sequence reads: CASSSKVDTQYF. The CDR3, as DNA: TGTGCCAGCAGTTCTAAGGTGGATACGCAGTATTTT. The chain couples TRBV6-6 to TRBJ2-3; D remains unclear. Per germline, CDR1 MNHNY and CDR2 SVGAGI (reference sequence). The V end lost 4 bases, the J end lost 6 bases, and 8 bases lay between the germline ends. CDR3 size: 12 residues.

The chain carries TRBV5-1 and TRBJ2-3, with 16 positions matching TRBD2. Germline V gives CDR1 SGHRS, CDR2 YFSETQ. V gave up 3 bases and J gave up 3 bases; unmatched junction bases: 10. The CDR3 runs to 19 residues. CDR3 residues: CASSSGLAGGPGSTDTQYF. CDR3 coding DNA: TGCGCCAGCAGCTCGGGACTAGCGGGGGGGCCGGGAAGTACAGATACGCAGTATTTT.

V and J are TRBV11-2 and TRBJ2-6; weak D call: TRBD2 (5 bases). V gave up 5 bases and J gave up 0 bases, with 14 bases separating them. This CDR3 contains 17 residues. Looked up from germline, CDR1 is SGHAT and CDR2 is FQNNGV. The CDR3 reads CASSVRAGISGANVLTF. The CDR3 DNA reads as TGTGCCAGCAGCGTGAGGGCGGGTATCTCTGGGGCCAACGTCCTGACTTTC.

The chain recombines TRBV20-1 with TRBJ2-3, with no clear D. This CDR3 has 14 amino acids. The V gene's germline CDR1 is DFQATT and CDR2 SNEGSKA (reference sequence). V gave up 1 base and J gave up 3 bases, with 11 bases separating them. The CDR3 nucleotides read TGCAGTGCTAGAGGATCCCTGAAGACAGATACGCAGTATTTT. Its protein is CSARGSLKTDTQYF.